The 10 T cell receptor beta chains presented below share a single source sample, sequenced in a study of patients and donors after allogeneic stem cell transplantation. From the RT-PCR reads, TCRdb called clonotypes with MiXCR, one entry per CDR3 protein. Of 25,000 to 35,000 distinct CDR3 sequences in the sample, 6.8% were seen once. The sample was blood, either unsorted or a sorted T cell fraction (not recorded which). Source of these receptors: a human donor who was either an allogeneic HSCT recipient or a stem cell or donor lymphocyte infusion donor (not recorded which). It is not recorded whose cells these are; they may come from a transplant donor.

This clonotype was counted many times. This chain uses TRBV3-2 with TRBJ2-1; TRBD2, as called in the table, went unchecked against the DNA. TRBV3-2 is reported as a pseudogene. This CDR3 has 15 amino acids. CDR3 in amino acids: CASSQGRALYNEQFF. CDR3 DNA: TGTGCCAGCAGCCAAGGGAGGGCCCTCTACAATGAGCAGTTCTTC.

The V and J genes are TRBV21-1 and TRBJ2-7; the table's D call TRBD1 went unverified against the DNA. TRBV21-1 represents a pseudogene. The CDR3 length is 20 residues. The CDR3 protein is CASSSKLPPGLRTGSYEQYF. The CDR3 bases are TGTGCCAGCAGCAGCAAATTACCCCCGGGCCTCCGGACGGGCTCCTACGAGCAGTACTTC.

This clonotype appeared many times. The V and J genes are TRBV20-1 and TRBJ1-1; D is perhaps TRBD1 (6 bases). The V gene lost 3 bases and the J gene lost 7 bases, with 9 bases spanning the gap. CDR1 and CDR2 from the germline V gene are DFQATT and SNEGSKA (reference sequence). The length of the CDR3 is 11 residues. The CDR3 region has the DNA TGCAGTGCTAGGGGGGCCCGTGAAGCTTTCTTT. This encodes CSARGAREAFF.

The sample holds many counts of this clonotype. The rearrangement joins TRBV7-9 to TRBJ1-1; the match to TRBD1 covers 7 bases. CDR3 length: 13 residues. With 1 base clipped from V and 4 bases from J, the junction kept 0 bases outside the gene matches. Germline V gene sequence: CDR1 SEHNR, CDR2 FQNEAQ (reference sequence). The DNA for the CDR3 is TGTGCCAGCAGCTTAGAGGGGGCCACTGAAGCTTTCTTT. It specifies CASSLEGATEAFF.

This clonotype showed up many times. This chain joins TRBV14 and TRBJ1-4; TRBD1 is a possible D gene (6 bases). V was shortened by 3 bases and J by 7 bases, with 18 bases between the two germline ends. The germline gives CDR1 SGHDN, CDR2 FVKESK. This CDR3 region has 16 residues. CDR3 bases: TGTGCCAGCAGCCACCTAGGTGGAACAGGGACTGAAAAACTGTTTTTT. Its translation: CASSHLGGTGTEKLFF. Supplemented by reference TRBV14 and TRBJ1-4, the full variable domain reads EAGVTQFPSHSVIEKGQTVTLRCDPISGHDNLYWYRRVMGKEIKFLLHFVKESKQDESGMPNNRFLAERTGGTYSTLKVQPAELEDSGVYFCASSHLGGTGTEKLFFGSGTQLSVL.

J is TRBJ1-5 and V is TRBV19; TRBD1 aligns across 10 bases. V lost 5 bases, J lost 12 bases, and 13 bases stayed unmatched. The V gene's germline CDR1 is LNHDA and CDR2 SQIVND (reference sequence). CDR3 size: 15 residues. The CDR3 loop reads CASSPGTGVRQSQHF. The CDR3 nucleotides are TGTGCCAGTAGTCCTGGGACAGGGGTTCGACAAAGCCAGCATTTT. Combining the CDR3 with reference TRBV19 and TRBJ1-5 gives the whole variable domain DGGITQSPKYLFRKEGQNVTLSCEQNLNHDAMYWYRQDPGQGLRLIYYSQIVNDFQKGDIAEGYSVSREKKESFPLTVTSAQKNPTAFYLCASSPGTGVRQSQHFGDGTRLSIL.

This clonotype has ten or more counts. The chain links TRBV9 to TRBJ1-5; the D is unclear. Looked up from germline, CDR1 is SGDLS and CDR2 is YYNGEE. The CDR3 runs 13 residues. Between the trimmed V and J ends, which lost 3 bases and 4 bases, there was a span of 8 bases. CDR3 in amino acids: CASSAGANQPQHF. The CDR3 coding sequence is TGTGCCAGCAGCGCGGGAGCTAATCAGCCCCAGCATTTT.

Ten or more counts support this clonotype. The chain employs TRBV12-3 or TRBV12-4 and TRBJ2-7; D perhaps matches TRBD2 (6 bases). The length of the CDR3 is 17 residues. With 6 bases removed from V and 1 base from J, the gap between germline ends came to 22 bases. The CDR3 nucleotides are TGTGCCAGCAGCCAACATAAAATGCCCGGAGGGTCCTACGAGCAGTACTTC. This sequence encodes CASSQHKMPGGSYEQYF.

This clonotype was observed at least ten times. The J gene is TRBJ2-2, the V gene TRBV9, with D possibly matching TRBD2 (5 bases). This CDR3 region has 13 residues. Germline V lookup: CDR1 SGDLS, CDR2 YYNGEE. Between the trimmed V and J ends, which lost 5 bases and 5 bases, there was a span of 10 bases. CDR3 loop: CASSAWRTGELFF. In nucleotides, the CDR3 is TGTGCCAGCAGTGCTTGGAGGACCGGGGAGCTGTTTTTT.

V gene TRBV30 combines with J gene TRBJ2-1, with 9 bases lining up with TRBD2. Trimming at V came to 7 bases and at J to 8 bases, leaving 12 bases not matched to a gene. This CDR3 is 14 amino acids long. Germline assignment: CDR1 GTSNPN and CDR2 SVGIG (reference sequence). The CDR3 nucleotides are TGTGCCTTGGTATGGAGCGGGAGGATCGATGAGCAGTTCTTC. Translating gives CALVWSGRIDEQFF. Variable domain in full (rest from reference TRBV30 and TRBJ2-1): SQTIHQWPATLVQPVGSPLSLECTVEGTSNPNLYWYRQAAGRGLQLLFYSVGIGQISSEVPQNLSASRPQDRQFILSSKKLLLSDSGFYLCALVWSGRIDEQFFGPGTRLTVL.